The following is a TCR beta chain sequence with its context. This sample is part of a study of control samples from healthy donors and cancer patients. The CDR3 has 18 amino acids. Trimming took 2 bases from V and 2 from J; bases not matched to a gene: 10. Germline CDR1 is MNHNS and CDR2 is SASEGT. TCRdb's table, derived via immunoSEQ multiplex PCR, lists solely in-frame clones and lacks some. Here the sample spans some 120,000 clones, roughly 94% being singletons. The sequenced material came from blood. The rearrangement joins TRBV6-1 to TRBJ2-1; 9 nucleotides align to TRBD1. The origin of this receptor is a young man in good health. In DNA, the CDR3 is TGTGCCAGCAGTGAATTTGGCCCTAGACAGGGGGCCTACAATGAGCAGTTCTTC. Translating it yields CASSEFGPRQGAYNEQFF.